The entry that follows covers one TCR beta chain sequence. These data originate in a study of PD-1 blockade in classical Hodgkin lymphoma. Time point noted: cycle 4 day 1 (C4D1), after less than 7 weeks of nivolumab. Every single patient, without exception, relapsed after autologous stem cell transplantation, and brentuximab vedotin exposure varied. Starting with thawed PBMCs, CD4+ T cells were purified by magnetic negative selection. This table comes from immunoSEQ multiplex PCR, and its TCRdb copy is limited to in-frame clones, with some not included. Of about 22,000 clones in the sample, approximately 68% were seen once. The V gene's germline CDR1 is MDHEN and CDR2 SYDVKM. V was trimmed by 4 bases and J by 4 bases, leaving 5 bases between them. CDR3 size: 11 residues.

This material consisted of CD4+ T cells from blood, taken before the fourth cycle of nivolumab. The rearrangement links TRBV28 to TRBJ2-7; D gene uncertain. The source of this sequence is a human donor with classical Hodgkin lymphoma. CDR3 residues: CASSSFYEQYF. In DNA, the CDR3 is TGTGCCAGCAGTTCATTTTACGAGCAGTACTTC.